The 15 T cell receptor beta chains in this list originate from one sample, sequenced in a study of Ad26.COV2.S vaccination and SARS-CoV-2 variants (dated by TCRdb to about 2021). The library relied on the immunoSEQ multiplex PCR assay. What TCRdb holds here is the immuneACCESS table cut down to in-frame rearrangements. Part of the clones is not present; checked against another copy, under half of the missing clones reflect an unresolved V gene, and the others are unexplained. In all, the sample holds 300,000 to 350,000 clones, and roughly 88% of those were seen once. Approximately 5% of the sample goes to the ten largest clones. The treatment or condition label of this sample denotes: around 19 received Ad26.COV2.S at low or high dose, single or two shots; five or six received placebo; per-sample allocation not given. For vaccine and placebo recipients, the sequenced repertoires came from samples collected on day 63 after the first injection.

Specimen: peripheral blood, collected in a trial of Ad26.COV2.S vaccine versus placebo. These TCRs come from a person aged 18-65 years who received the Ad26.COV2.S COVID-19 vaccine or a placebo.

The chain carries TRBV7-2 and TRBJ1-2; TRBD1 agrees at 9 bases. CDR3 length: 14 residues. V trimming: 1 base; J trimming: 7 bases; junction bases outside the gene matches: 4. Per the germline V gene, CDR1 is SGHTA and CDR2 is FQGNSA. In DNA form, the CDR3 reads TGTGCCAGCAGCTTAGAAGACAGGGGGAGTGGCTACACCTTC. It translates to CASSLEDRGSGYTF.

The chain employs TRBV19 and TRBJ2-1; 10 positions agree with TRBD1. The CDR3 covers 17 residues. CDR1 is LNHDA and CDR2 is SQIVND in the germline V gene (reference sequence). The trim removed 0 bases at V and 7 bases at J, leaving 9 bases unmatched. The CDR3 DNA reads as TGTGCCAGTAGTATAGATGGGACAGGGGTCCCATGGAATGAGCAGTTCTTC. It yields the protein CASSIDGTGVPWNEQFF. Looking up the rest from reference TRBV19 and TRBJ2-1 gives the full variable domain: DGGITQSPKYLFRKEGQNVTLSCEQNLNHDAMYWYRQDPGQGLRLIYYSQIVNDFQKGDIAEGYSVSREKKESFPLTVTSAQKNPTAFYLCASSIDGTGVPWNEQFFGPGTRLTVL.

The V call is TRBV27, the J call TRBJ1-4, with D unresolved. Per germline, CDR1 MNHEY and CDR2 SMNVEV (reference sequence). CDR3 length: 18 amino acids. The V end lost 6 bases, the J end lost 8 bases, and 28 bases lay between the germline ends. The CDR3 sequence is CASRVVGSYTSGIEKLFF. In DNA form, the CDR3 reads TGTGCCAGCAGAGTCGTGGGGTCCTATACATCGGGAATCGAAAAACTGTTTTTT.

The gene calls are TRBV25-1 and TRBJ1-1, with D maybe TRBD1 (5 bases). V lost 4 bases and J lost 4, with 13 bases in between. CDR3 length: 14 residues. Germline loops: CDR1 MGHDK, CDR2 SYGVNS. The CDR3 sequence: CASSARGRGTEAFF. The DNA of the CDR3 is TGTGCCAGCAGTGCCCGGGGACGGGGCACTGAAGCTTTCTTT.

DNA of the CDR3: TGTGCCAGCGTCTCACAGGGGGCGCTGACTAATGAAAAACTGTTTTTT. This gives the protein CASVSQGALTNEKLFF. The genes are TRBV6-6 and TRBJ1-4, with 9 bases that match TRBD1. Germline V gene data show CDR1 as MNHNY and CDR2 as SVGAGI (reference sequence). This CDR3 has 16 amino acids. J was trimmed by 2 bases and V by 8 bases; bases with no gene match: 9.

This clone occurred a few times. The DNA of the CDR3 is TGTGCCAGCAGCCAAGTCGGGAGGGTGAGCTCCTACGAGCAGTACGTC. Encoded protein: CASSQVGRVSSYEQYV. The chain is built from TRBV3-1 (or the pseudogene TRBV3-2) and TRBJ2-7, with TRBD2 matching 8 bases. V lost 1 base, J lost 0 bases, and 5 bases stayed unmatched. The CDR3 runs to 16 residues. Germline V gene data show CDR1 as LGHDT and CDR2 as YNNKEL (reference sequence).

V gene TRBV5-1 combines with J gene TRBJ2-5; 9 bases match TRBD2. The V gene end was trimmed by 3 bases and the J gene end by 3 bases; junction bases not matched to a gene: 3. The CDR3 totals 14 residues. Germline V gene data show CDR1 as SGHRS and CDR2 as YFSETQ. The CDR3 sequence is CASSYIAGEETQYF. DNA of the CDR3: TGCGCCAGCAGCTACATAGCGGGAGAAGAGACCCAGTACTTC.

This clone appeared once. This chain connects TRBV7-8 to TRBJ1-3, with D uncertain. Germline CDR1 is SGHVS and CDR2 is FQNEAQ. The CDR3 has 14 amino acids. V gave up 5 bases and J gave up 10 bases, with 18 bases separating them. CDR3 amino acids: CASSALRETWTIYF. CDR3 bases: TGTGCCAGCAGCGCCCTCCGGGAGACCTGGACCATATATTTT.

V and J are TRBV4-3 and TRBJ2-3; D is uncertain. Trimming removed 3 bases at V and 3 bases at J, with 13 bases between. The CDR3 consists of 15 residues. Germline CDR1 LGHNA, CDR2 YSLEER. The CDR3 DNA follows: TGCGCCAGCAGCCAGGGAAGCGAGTGGACAGATACGCAGTATTTT. As protein: CASSQGSEWTDTQYF.

This rearrangement joins TRBV6-2 or TRBV6-3 to TRBJ1-2, with a possible D match to TRBD1 (5 bases). Germline V gene sequence: CDR1 MNHEY, CDR2 SVGEGT. V was cut by 2 bases and J by 0 bases, with 22 bases left in between. The length of the CDR3 is 19 residues. The CDR3: CASSYPFGTARQANYGYTF. CDR3 nucleotides: TGTGCCAGCAGTTACCCGTTTGGGACGGCCAGGCAAGCTAACTATGGCTACACCTTC.

This chain connects TRBV11-3 to TRBJ2-1, with D uncertain. Between the trimmed V and J ends, which lost 4 bases and 9 bases, there was a span of 7 bases. Germline-derived CDR1 and CDR2 are SGHNT and YENEEA. The CDR3 totals 11 residues. This CDR3 reads CASSSLAEQFF. The CDR3 DNA sequence: TGTGCCAGCAGCTCCCTGGCTGAGCAGTTCTTC.

The chain recombines TRBV7-9 with TRBJ2-4; perhaps TRBD1 as D (5 bases). CDR3 size: 12 residues. The germline V gene has CDR1 SEHNR and CDR2 FQNEAQ (reference sequence). Trimming took off 8 bases at V and 2 bases at J, with 7 bases between the two ends. DNA for the CDR3: TGTGCCAGCTTGGGGCCCAAAAACATTCAGTACTTC. Translated, it gives CASLGPKNIQYF.

The genes are TRBV11-3 and TRBJ2-7; maybe TRBD2 (7 bases). The CDR3 sequence is 13 residues long. CDR1 and CDR2 (germline): SGHNT, YENEEA. With 8 bases removed from V and 4 bases from J, the gap between germline ends came to 15 bases. The CDR3 DNA reads as TGTGCCAGCGCTCTAAGCGGGACATACGAGCAGTACGTC. As protein: CASALSGTYEQYV.

The gene calls are TRBV18 and TRBJ2-1; D gene unclear. Deletions cut 3 bases from V and 4 bases from J, with 7 bases between. This CDR3 has 13 residues. Germline V gene sequence: CDR1 KGHSH, CDR2 LQKENI. This CDR3 is CASSPAGYNEQFF. Here the CDR3 DNA reads TGTGCCAGCTCACCGGCCGGTTACAATGAGCAGTTCTTC.

The gene calls are TRBV4-1 and TRBJ1-1; D gene uncertain. V was pared by 0 bases and J by 0 bases, with 11 bases between. The CDR3 has 16 amino acids. The germline gives CDR1 MGHRA, CDR2 YSYEKL. Written as DNA, the CDR3 is TGCGCCAGCAGCCAAGAAAGCTGGGGAATGAACACTGAAGCTTTCTTT. Its protein product is CASSQESWGMNTEAFF.